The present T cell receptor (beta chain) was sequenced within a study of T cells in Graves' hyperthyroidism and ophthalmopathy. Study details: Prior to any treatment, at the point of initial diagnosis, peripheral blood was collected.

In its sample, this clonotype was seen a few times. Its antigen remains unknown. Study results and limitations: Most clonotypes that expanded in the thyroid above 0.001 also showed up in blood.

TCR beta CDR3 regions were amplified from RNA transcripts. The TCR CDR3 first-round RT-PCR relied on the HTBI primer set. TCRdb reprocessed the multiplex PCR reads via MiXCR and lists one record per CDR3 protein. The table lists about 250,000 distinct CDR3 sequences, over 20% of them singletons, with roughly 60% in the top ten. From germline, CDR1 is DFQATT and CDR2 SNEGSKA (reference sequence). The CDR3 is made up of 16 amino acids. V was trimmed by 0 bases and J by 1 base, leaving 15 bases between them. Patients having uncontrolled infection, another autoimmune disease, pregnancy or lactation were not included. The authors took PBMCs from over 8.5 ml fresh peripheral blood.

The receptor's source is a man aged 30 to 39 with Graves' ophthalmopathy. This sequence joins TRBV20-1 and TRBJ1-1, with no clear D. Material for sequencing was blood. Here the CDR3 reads CSARDPGRLRNTEAFF. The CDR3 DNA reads TGCAGTGCTAGAGATCCGGGGAGGCTTCGGAACACTGAAGCTTTCTTT.